Many counts were recorded for the clone carrying this TCR beta chain. The time point was: persistent/refractory GD, antithyroid drugs over 5 years with positive TRAb. RNA isolated from PBMCs was used to make the TCR library. The TCR beta library used iRepertoire HTBI primers with Arm-PCR amplification of CDR3. TCRdb used MiXCR to reprocess the multiplex PCR reads, holding one entry per CDR3 protein. In the table there are a few hundred thousand distinct CDR3 sequences, around a quarter of which are singletons. This specimen belongs to a study of regulatory T cells in long-lasting Graves disease. The CDR3 totals 14 residues. Germline CDR1 is SNHLY and CDR2 is FYNNEI. V gave up 7 bases and J gave up 2 bases; unmatched junction bases: 7.

This rearrangement joins TRBV2 to TRBJ1-2; 7 positions agree with TRBD1. Specimen: peripheral blood mononuclear cells (PBMCs), collected when the disease was refractory, from a patient treated with antithyroid drugs. The receptor's source is a female donor with Graves disease. The CDR3 spells CASTLTGTNYGYTF. The CDR3 DNA reads TGTGCCAGCACTCTGACAGGGACCAACTATGGCTACACCTTC.